The entry that follows covers one T cell receptor beta chain sequence. Its antigen is not known. The data derive from a study of cytomegalovirus exposure and HLA in healthy donors. General study results and limits: Within a later analysis, the majority of CMV-associated TCR beta chains appeared HLA-restricted.

PCR was performed using 60 Vbeta and 13 Jbeta primers. Clones were sequenced by immunoSEQ multiplex PCR, and TCRdb holds only the in-frame ones, with some missing. There are 75,000 to 90,000 clones in the sample; about 9.4% occur only once, and around 25% lies in the top ten. The CDR3 length is 13 residues. V shed 6 bases and J 6 bases; nucleotides not matched to a gene: 5. Per the germline V gene, CDR1 is SQVTM and CDR2 is ANQGSEA. The source of this sequence is a man between 60 and 75 years old in good health and CMV-seropositive. This chain joins TRBV29-1 and TRBJ2-3, with 11 bases that match TRBD1. What was sequenced was PBMCs. CDR3 sequence: CSVGQGASDTQYF. The CDR3 nucleotides are TGCAGCGTCGGACAGGGGGCTAGCGATACGCAGTATTTT.